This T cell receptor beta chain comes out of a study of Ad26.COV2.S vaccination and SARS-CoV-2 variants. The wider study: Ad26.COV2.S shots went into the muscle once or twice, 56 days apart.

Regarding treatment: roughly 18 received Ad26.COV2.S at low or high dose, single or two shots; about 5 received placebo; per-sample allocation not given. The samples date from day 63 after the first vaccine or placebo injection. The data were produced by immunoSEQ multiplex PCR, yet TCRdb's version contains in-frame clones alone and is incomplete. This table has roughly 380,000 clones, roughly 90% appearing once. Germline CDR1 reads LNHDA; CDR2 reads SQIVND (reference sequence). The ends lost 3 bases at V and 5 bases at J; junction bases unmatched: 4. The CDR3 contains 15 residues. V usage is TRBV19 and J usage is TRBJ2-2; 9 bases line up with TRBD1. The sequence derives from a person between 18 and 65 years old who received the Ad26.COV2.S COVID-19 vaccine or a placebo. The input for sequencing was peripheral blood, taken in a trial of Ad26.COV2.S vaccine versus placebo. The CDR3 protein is CASSILGQGTGELFF. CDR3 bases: TGTGCCAGTAGTATTCTGGGACAGGGAACCGGGGAGCTGTTTTTT.